These 31 T cell receptor beta chains came from one sample sequenced in a study of T cell responses to AZD1222 COVID-19 vaccine. TCRdb keeps only in-frame clones here, not all; method: immunoSEQ multiplex PCR. Of 150,000 to 190,000 clones detected, around 87% appear once; the ten largest clones hold just over 9%. Source: peripheral blood, taken 28 days after the second AZD1222 dose. The receptors were sampled from an adult who received the AZD1222 COVID-19 vaccine.

V gene TRBV24-1 combines with J gene TRBJ2-2, with D possibly matching TRBD1 (6 bases). The CDR3 spans 15 residues. V was clipped by 3 bases and J by 6 bases, with 13 bases between them. CDR1 is KGHDR, CDR2 SFDVKD, per germline. The CDR3 protein is CATSDLQGGAGELFF. The CDR3 nucleotides are TGTGCCACCAGTGATCTACAGGGTGGGGCCGGGGAGCTGTTTTTT.

The J gene is TRBJ1-6, the V gene TRBV6-1, with D maybe TRBD1 (6 bases). The CDR3 totals 18 residues. Germline V gives CDR1 MNHNS, CDR2 SASEGT. V gave up 4 bases and J gave up 7 bases, with 23 bases separating them. The CDR3 sequence: CASSAETGTPFGNSPLHF. CDR3 DNA: TGTGCCAGCAGTGCGGAAACCGGGACACCCTTTGGGAATTCACCCCTCCACTTT.

The rearrangement joins TRBV25-1 to TRBJ2-3, with 13 bases identical to TRBD2. V lost 7 bases to trimming and J lost 5 bases; unmatched junction nucleotides: 9. Germline V gives CDR1 MGHDK, CDR2 SYGVNS. The CDR3 is 16 amino acids. The CDR3 bases are TGTGCCAGCACCGCCGGACTAGCGGGAGTTAGAGATACGCAGTATTTT. Protein product: CASTAGLAGVRDTQYF. The full variable domain, rest sourced from reference TRBV25-1 and TRBJ2-3, is EADIYQTPRYLVIGTGKKITLECSQTMGHDKMYWYQQDPGMELHLIHYSYGVNSTEKGDLSSESTVSRIRTEHFPLTLESARPSHTSQYLCASTAGLAGVRDTQYFGPGTRLTVL.

CDR3: CASSAGANVLTF. DNA for the CDR3: TGTGCCAGCAGTGCCGGGGCCAACGTCCTGACTTTC. The gene calls are TRBV2 and TRBJ2-6; D ambiguous. V was shortened by 4 bases and J by 4 bases, with 2 bases between the two germline ends. This CDR3 contains 12 residues. Germline V gene sequence: CDR1 SNHLY, CDR2 FYNNEI.

This chain connects TRBV4-1 to TRBJ1-5; D remains ambiguous. The CDR3 spans 13 residues. V was shortened by 1 base and J by 6 bases, with 7 bases between the two germline ends. CDR1 is MGHRA, CDR2 YSYEKL, per germline. CDR3 protein: CASSQGWGQPQHF. For the CDR3, the DNA is TGCGCCAGCAGCCAAGGTTGGGGTCAGCCCCAGCATTTT.

The V gene is TRBV18, the J gene TRBJ2-7; 7 bases match TRBD2. This CDR3 is built from 14 residues. The junction had 6 bases not matched to a gene; V was cut back by 4 bases and J by 3 bases. The germline gives CDR1 KGHSH, CDR2 LQKENI. The CDR3 nucleotides read TGTGCCAGCTCACAGTCTAGCGGTCTCTACGAGCAGTACTTC. Translated, it gives CASSQSSGLYEQYF.

The rearrangement links TRBV3-1 (or the pseudogene TRBV3-2) to TRBJ2-7, with TRBD2 matching 7 bases. Germline loops: CDR1 LGHDT, CDR2 YNNKEL (reference sequence). J was trimmed by 2 bases and V by 8 bases; bases with no gene match: 6. This CDR3 is 13 amino acids long. The CDR3 loop reads CASGRASPYEQYF. The CDR3 DNA reads TGTGCCAGCGGGAGGGCGAGCCCCTACGAGCAGTACTTC.

The genes are TRBV28 and TRBJ2-7; 14 bases align to TRBD2. This CDR3 has 18 residues. Germline trimming cut 3 bases from V and 2 bases from J; bases unmatched to any gene: 9. Germline assignment: CDR1 MDHEN and CDR2 SYDVKM. CDR3 loop: CASSFRFGTSGSPYEQYF. Written as DNA, the CDR3 is TGTGCCAGCAGTTTTAGGTTTGGGACTAGCGGGAGCCCCTACGAGCAGTACTTC.

The chain carries TRBV3-1 (or the pseudogene TRBV3-2) and TRBJ2-3; 10 bases are a match to TRBD2. This CDR3 region has 15 residues. CDR1 and CDR2 (germline): LGHDT, YNNKEL (reference sequence). J gave up 6 bases and V 2 bases, and 5 bases lay outside the gene matches. CDR3 nucleotides: TGTGCCAGCAGCCAATCCGCTAGCGGGGGTGATACGCAGTATTTT. Translated, it gives CASSQSASGGDTQYF.

The chain uses TRBV19 and TRBJ1-5; TRBD1 is a possible D gene (5 bases). Germline V gene sequence: CDR1 LNHDA, CDR2 SQIVND (reference sequence). This CDR3 is 15 amino acids long. The ends were cut back, 3 bases at V and 7 bases at J, with 16 bases in the middle. Written as DNA, the CDR3 is TGTGCCAGTAGTATGGGTCTGGGGACGAGGCAGCCCCAGCATTTT. Its protein is CASSMGLGTRQPQHF.

The gene calls are TRBV28 and TRBJ2-2; 13 bases are a match to TRBD2. The CDR3 contains 13 residues. The germline V gene encodes CDR1 MDHEN and CDR2 SYDVKM. V shed 8 bases, J shed 10 bases, and the junction held 4 bases outside the gene matches. For the CDR3, the DNA is TGTGCCAGCGGCGGGACTAGCGGGAAGGAGCTGTTTTTT. This gives the protein CASGGTSGKELFF.

The V gene is TRBV28, the J gene TRBJ2-7; tentatively, D is TRBD1 or TRBD2 (5 bases each). V was cut by 11 bases and J by 6 bases, with 11 bases left in between. Germline CDR1 is MDHEN and CDR2 is SYDVKM. CDR3 length equals 10 residues. For the CDR3, the DNA is TGTGCCGCACGGGGACCCGAGCAGTACTTC. It translates to CAARGPEQYF.

The J gene is TRBJ2-3, the V gene TRBV18; no clear D. CDR1 is KGHSH, CDR2 LQKENI, per germline. The CDR3 length is 15 residues. V was cut by 6 bases and J by 2 bases, with 15 bases left in between. The CDR3 DNA reads as TGTGCCAGCTCGCGGCAAGGTGGCACCACAGATACGCAGTATTTT. Its translation is CASSRQGGTTDTQYF.

V usage is TRBV6-2 or TRBV6-3 and J usage is TRBJ2-7; D is unresolved. Trimming removed 2 bases at V and 7 bases at J, with 9 bases between. Germline CDR1 is MNHEY and CDR2 is SVGEGT. The CDR3 extends over 12 amino acids. CDR3 sequence reads: CASSYNDQEQYF. As DNA, the CDR3 is TGTGCCAGCAGTTACAACGACCAAGAGCAGTACTTC.

The chain joins TRBV5-1 to TRBJ1-2, with TRBD1 identical over 10 bases. CDR3 size: 15 residues. V was pared by 0 bases and J by 6 bases, with 5 bases of the junction left unmatched. Germline CDR1 is SGHRS and CDR2 is YFSETQ. The CDR3 is CASSLGDRGLDGYTF. In DNA, the CDR3 is TGCGCCAGCAGCTTGGGCGACAGGGGGCTGGATGGCTACACCTTC.

The chain combines TRBV28 with TRBJ2-2; D is ambiguous. The germline V and J ends were trimmed by 5 bases and 1 base, with 11 bases remaining between them. Germline loops: CDR1 MDHEN, CDR2 SYDVKM. The CDR3 extends over 15 amino acids. DNA for the CDR3: TGTGCCAGCAGTGTGACCGATAAGAACACCGGGGAGCTGTTTTTT. Protein: CASSVTDKNTGELFF.

The chain is built from TRBV7-8 and TRBJ1-5; D is uncertain. The CDR3 consists of 13 residues. Germline V CDR1 and CDR2: SGHVS, FQNEAQ. V shed 2 bases and J shed 7 bases, with 9 bases lying between them. In nucleotides, the CDR3 is TGTGCCAGCAGCTTAAACGGGGAACAGCCCCAGCATTTT. Protein sequence: CASSLNGEQPQHF.

This clone was seen once. The CDR3: CASSLLRLGQPQHF. The DNA for the CDR3 is TGTGCCAGCAGCTTACTGAGGTTGGGACAGCCCCAGCATTTT. The chain employs TRBV7-2 and TRBJ1-5, with unresolved D. Germline values: CDR1 SGHTA, CDR2 FQGNSA. The CDR3 is 14 amino acids. V gave up 2 bases and J gave up 7 bases, with 12 bases separating them.

The chain employs TRBV5-1 and TRBJ1-1; the match to TRBD1 covers 8 bases. CDR1 is SGHRS and CDR2 is YFSETQ in the germline V gene. This CDR3 contains 17 residues. V lost 4 bases and J lost 3; bases outside the gene matches: 14. The CDR3 loop reads CASSIGQGVILDTEAFF. The DNA of the CDR3 is TGCGCCAGCAGCATCGGACAGGGCGTGATTCTTGACACTGAAGCTTTCTTT. The variable domain in full, completed from reference TRBV5-1 and TRBJ1-1, reads KAGVTQTPRYLIKTRGQQVTLSCSPISGHRSVSWYQQTPGQGLQFLFEYFSETQRNKGNFPGRFSGRQFSNSRSEMNVSTLELGDSALYLCASSIGQGVILDTEAFFGQGTRLTVV.

This clone was seen many times. The rearrangement joins TRBV4-2 to TRBJ1-2; D is undetermined. This CDR3 is 15 amino acids long. Trimming pared 2 bases from V and 4 bases from J, leaving 14 bases between. Germline CDR1 is LGHNA and CDR2 is YNFKEQ. The CDR3 coding sequence is TGTGCCAGCAGCCAACATGATTCGAGTGGCTATGGCTACACCTTC. Amino acids: CASSQHDSSGYGYTF.

The rearrangement joins TRBV5-6 to TRBJ1-2, with D hard to call. The CDR3 is 13 residues long. Germline V lookup: CDR1 SGHDT, CDR2 YYEEEE. V was clipped by 4 bases and J by 4 bases, with 11 bases between them. CDR3 loop: CASSLTTSYGYTF. The CDR3, as DNA: TGTGCCAGCAGCCTAACAACTTCCTATGGCTACACCTTC.

The chain carries TRBV9 and TRBJ1-1, with D tentatively TRBD1 (5 bases). Trimming shortened V by 4 bases and J by 2 bases, and 18 bases separated the two germline ends. Germline CDR1 and CDR2: SGDLS and YYNGEE. This CDR3 spans 16 amino acids. CDR3 sequence (DNA): TGTGCCAGCAGCCCGCAGGTGGGGCTGGGAAACACTGAAGCTTTCTTT. Translation gives CASSPQVGLGNTEAFF.

This clone was picked up a small number of times. The rearrangement uses TRBV11-2 and TRBJ1-4; weak D call: TRBD1 (5 bases). The CDR3 consists of 14 residues. Trimming shortened V by 6 bases and J by 2 bases, and 10 bases separated the two germline ends. The germline gives CDR1 SGHAT, CDR2 FQNNGV. In DNA, the CDR3 is TGTGCCAGCAGGCGGCCAGGGACTAATGAAAAACTGTTTTTT. Encoded protein: CASRRPGTNEKLFF. Looking up the rest from reference TRBV11-2 and TRBJ1-4 gives the full variable domain: EAGVAQSPRYKIIEKRQSVAFWCNPISGHATLYWYQQILGQGPKLLIQFQNNGVVDDSQLPKDRFSAERLKGVDSTLKIQPAKLEDSAVYLCASRRPGTNEKLFFGSGTQLSVL.

The V and J genes are TRBV3-1 (or the pseudogene TRBV3-2) and TRBJ2-6, with 8 bases matching TRBD1. CDR1 is LGHDT and CDR2 is YNNKEL in the germline V gene (reference sequence). The length of the CDR3 is 20 residues. V was clipped by 1 base and J by 4 bases; unmatched bases: 15. DNA for the CDR3: TGTGCCAGCAGCCAAGTGAGAACCGGGACAGGCTGCGGGGGGGCCAACGTCCTGACTTTC. Translation gives CASSQVRTGTGCGGANVLTF.

The V call is TRBV5-1, the J call TRBJ1-1; 7 bases fit TRBD1. The germline gives CDR1 SGHRS, CDR2 YFSETQ. This CDR3 is built from 16 residues. V was pared by 4 bases and J by 0 bases, with 9 bases of the junction left unmatched. In nucleotides, the CDR3 is TGCGCCAGCAGCACCCCGGGACAGATGGTGAACACTGAAGCTTTCTTT. Translating it yields CASSTPGQMVNTEAFF.

The genes are TRBV5-1 and TRBJ2-1; TRBD2 might be the D (6 bases). The CDR3 consists of 16 residues. The germline CDR1 and CDR2 sequences are SGHRS and YFSETQ. Trimming shortened V by 0 bases and J by 0 bases, and 10 bases separated the two germline ends. Here the CDR3 DNA reads TGCGCCAGCAGCTTGGCCGGGGGTATCTCCTACAATGAGCAGTTCTTC. This codes for CASSLAGGISYNEQFF.

To note about this clone: Other DNA variants within this sample encode the same CDR3. The chain links TRBV28 to TRBJ1-1; D is unresolved. This CDR3 is built from 14 residues. Germline V gene sequence: CDR1 MDHEN, CDR2 SYDVKM. V lost 1 base and J lost 1, with 7 bases in between. The CDR3: CASSLLGGNTEAFF. The CDR3, as DNA: TGTGCCAGCAGTTTATTAGGCGGGAACACTGAAGCTTTCTTT. Full variable domain (missing parts from reference TRBV28 and TRBJ1-1): DVKVTQSSRYLVKRTGEKVFLECVQDMDHENMFWYRQDPGLGLRLIYFSYDVKMKEKGDIPEGYSVSREKKERFSLILESASTNQTSMYLCASSLLGGNTEAFFGQGTRLTVV.

J is TRBJ1-1 and V is TRBV7-2; D may be TRBD1 (5 bases). This CDR3 is built from 15 residues. CDR1 and CDR2 from the germline V gene are SGHTA and FQGNSA. V lost 1 base and J 0 bases, leaving 9 bases between the germline ends. The CDR3 sequence: CASSLGQIMNTEAFF. The CDR3 bases are TGTGCCAGCAGCTTAGGACAGATTATGAACACTGAAGCTTTCTTT.

The V and J genes are TRBV7-2 and TRBJ1-5; weak D call: TRBD1 (6 bases). Germline V gene data show CDR1 as SGHTA and CDR2 as FQGNSA. V shed 5 bases and J shed 7 bases, with 18 bases lying between them. This CDR3 comprises 15 residues. The CDR3, as DNA: TGTGCCAGCAGCGCGGGACATGGCCCCCAACAGCCCCAGCATTTT. Its translation is CASSAGHGPQQPQHF.

This rearrangement joins TRBV6-5 to TRBJ2-5; D is undetermined. The CDR3 totals 14 residues. Germline V gene sequence: CDR1 MNHEY, CDR2 SVGAGI. The V and J ends lost 10 bases and 1 base respectively, with 16 bases between them. The chain's CDR3 is CATKGWGFQETQYF. For the CDR3, the DNA is TGTGCCACCAAAGGGTGGGGTTTCCAAGAGACCCAGTACTTC.

The rearrangement uses TRBV4-1 and TRBJ1-5; 9 nucleotides align to TRBD1. J lost 2 bases, V lost 0 bases, and 11 bases had no gene match. The V gene's germline CDR1 is MGHRA and CDR2 YSYEKL. The CDR3 has 19 amino acids. The CDR3 region is CASSQDGGTGIKRNQPQHF. DNA for the CDR3: TGCGCCAGCAGCCAAGATGGAGGGACAGGGATAAAGCGCAATCAGCCCCAGCATTTT.